This T cell receptor beta chain was retrieved from a study of T cell repertoires in cytomegalovirus infection. Looking at the study overall: It was the public TCR beta signatures that indicated both CMV infection and matching HLA type. Study-wide findings and caveats: HLA-C-restricted CMV clonotypes gave the most frequent clonotype in two of eight donors.

The CDR3 extends over 13 amino acids. V dropped 3 bases and J dropped 6 bases, with 9 bases sitting between them. This clonotype has just a few counts. Its specificity is unknown. TCRdb re-called the reads with MiXCR, one entry per CDR3 protein. The table records about 400,000 distinct CDR3 sequences, about a sixth of them present only once. The sequence was obtained from a human donor in good health (CMV status not recorded). Some clones in this sample may be carry-over from other donors' samples. The V gene is TRBV12-3 or TRBV12-4, the J gene TRBJ1-5, with D unresolved. Specimen: PBMCs. The chain's CDR3 is CASSLRPTQPQHF. As DNA, the CDR3 is TGTGCCAGCAGTTTGAGACCTACTCAGCCCCAGCATTTT.